Reported below is one TCR beta chain. These data originate in a study of control samples from healthy donors and cancer patients. This CDR3 contains 14 residues. CDR1 is SGHAT and CDR2 is FQNNGV in the germline V gene. V was trimmed by 0 bases and J by 2 bases, leaving 8 bases between them. This table comes from immunoSEQ multiplex PCR, and its TCRdb copy is limited to in-frame clones, with some not included. The data hold some 410,000 clones, with about nine tenths observed a single time. This chain uses TRBV11-2 with TRBJ2-7; D unclear. The sequence was obtained from a man aged 40-55 years with head and neck cancer. The sequenced material came from PBMCs. The CDR3, as DNA: TGTGCCAGCAGCTTAGAGGTCGGAGCCTACGAGCAGTACTTC. Amino acid sequence: CASSLEVGAYEQYF.